Listed here are 20 T cell receptor beta chains from one sample, sequenced in a study of T cells in Graves' hyperthyroidism and ophthalmopathy. It was RNA transcripts that yielded the amplified TCR beta CDR3 regions. The study used the HTBI primer set for a first-round RT-PCR of the TCR CDR3. Each CDR3 protein is one row after TCRdb ran MiXCR on the multiplex PCR reads. The repertoire includes roughly 250,000 distinct CDR3 sequences, around 20% of them detected once, and around 65% sits in the top ten. Input material: blood. Receptor source: a man aged 25-40 years with Graves' ophthalmopathy.

The rearrangement links TRBV30 to TRBJ1-2, with no clear D. Trimming removed 6 bases from V and 2 bases from J, with 13 bases in between. This CDR3 is 13 amino acids long. Germline CDR1 GTSNPN, CDR2 SVGIG (reference sequence). CDR3 DNA: TGTGCCTGCCCTTCTGGCACCAACTATGGCTACACCTTC. Protein: CACPSGTNYGYTF.

The CDR3 DNA sequence: TGCAGTGCGGGGAACCCCAGCTCCTACGAGCAGTACTTC. It translates to CSAGNPSSYEQYF. The rearrangement uses TRBV20-1 and TRBJ2-7; D gene uncertain. Germline-derived CDR1 and CDR2 are DFQATT and SNEGSKA (reference sequence). The V and J ends lost 6 bases and 0 bases respectively, with 12 bases between them. This CDR3 has 13 residues.

In its sample, this clonotype was seen a few times. V usage is TRBV15 and J usage is TRBJ2-7; D is possibly TRBD2 (5 bases). Germline CDR1 is LNHNV and CDR2 is YYDKDF (reference sequence). This CDR3 spans 12 amino acids. V lost 3 bases and J lost 4, with 7 bases in between. The DNA of the CDR3 is TGTGCCACCAGCAGGGAGGATTACGAGCAGTACTTC. This encodes CATSREDYEQYF.

This clonotype occurred many times. The chain couples TRBV29-1 to TRBJ2-2, with no clear D. The CDR3 is 12 residues long. Trimming removed 5 bases from V and 5 bases from J, with 9 bases in between. Germline loops: CDR1 SQVTM, CDR2 ANQGSEA. CDR3 nucleotide sequence: TGCAGCGTTCCGCACTGGACCGGGGAGCTGTTTTTT. Translation gives CSVPHWTGELFF.

CDR3 residues: CASTVRTPNTGELFF. As DNA, the CDR3 is TGTGCCAGCACGGTCAGGACACCGAACACCGGGGAGCTGTTTTTT. The gene calls are TRBV6-2 or TRBV6-3 and TRBJ2-2; a possible D gene is TRBD1 (5 bases). Germline V gene lookup returns CDR1 MNHEY and CDR2 SVGEGT. This CDR3 spans 15 amino acids. V lost 7 bases and J lost 0, with 12 bases in between.

This clonotype has ten or more counts. The chain joins TRBV5-1 to TRBJ2-7; TRBD2 might be the D (6 bases). The length of the CDR3 is 15 residues. The germline CDR1 and CDR2 sequences are SGHRS and YFSETQ. Trimming pared 0 bases from V and 6 bases from J, leaving 16 bases between. This CDR3 reads CASSLVPGDDGEQYF. Written as DNA, the CDR3 is TGCGCCAGCAGCTTGGTTCCGGGGGACGATGGCGAGCAGTACTTC.

This clonotype was counted a few times. The chain recombines TRBV15 with TRBJ2-1, with D uncertain. CDR1 and CDR2 (germline): LNHNV, YYDKDF (reference sequence). Trimming removed 0 bases from V and 3 bases from J, with 9 bases in between. CDR3 length: 15 amino acids. DNA of the CDR3: TGTGCCACCAGCAGAGAAGGGATGAGCTACAATGAGCAGTTCTTC. It yields the protein CATSREGMSYNEQFF. The entire variable domain, with the rest obtained from reference TRBV15 and TRBJ2-1, is as follows: DAMVIQNPRYQVTQFGKPVTLSCSQTLNHNVMYWYQQKSSQAPKLLFHYYDKDFNNEADTPDNFQSRRPNTSFCFLDIRSPGLGDTAMYLCATSREGMSYNEQFFGPGTRLTVL.

V is TRBV30 and J is TRBJ2-1; D is perhaps TRBD2 (5 bases). Looked up from germline, CDR1 is GTSNPN and CDR2 is SVGIG (reference sequence). Trimming stripped 1 base from V and 5 bases from J, with 12 bases between. The CDR3 contains 14 residues. This CDR3 reads CAWSGGMGNNEQFF. CDR3 DNA: TGTGCCTGGAGTGGAGGGATGGGTAACAATGAGCAGTTCTTC.

This clonotype was recorded a few times. This chain uses TRBV20-1 with TRBJ1-3; 7 bases align to TRBD1. V shed 6 bases and J 2 bases; nucleotides not matched to a gene: 7. The CDR3 runs to 14 residues. Germline loops: CDR1 DFQATT, CDR2 SNEGSKA (reference sequence). The CDR3 region is CSAIDRAAGNTIYF. The CDR3 DNA sequence: TGCAGTGCCATCGACAGGGCCGCTGGAAACACCATATATTTT.

V gene TRBV5-5 combines with J gene TRBJ2-5; 10 nucleotides line up with TRBD1. Germline CDR1 SGHKS, CDR2 YYEKEE (reference sequence). The CDR3 length is 15 residues. V was pared by 1 base and J by 3 bases, with 3 bases of the junction left unmatched. In nucleotides, the CDR3 is TGTGCCAGCAGCTTGTTTGGACAGGGGGAAGAGACCCAGTACTTC. The encoded protein is CASSLFGQGEETQYF.

The chain employs TRBV27 and TRBJ2-2, with 9 bases lining up with TRBD2. The V segment lost 6 bases and the J segment 1 base; nucleotides outside the gene matches: 6. The CDR3 has 16 amino acids. The germline V gene encodes CDR1 MNHEY and CDR2 SMNVEV (reference sequence). DNA of the CDR3: TGTGCCAGCAGCCCCTATAGCGGGAGGAACACCGGGGAGCTGTTTTTT. It specifies CASSPYSGRNTGELFF.

Comment on this clonotype: With a much larger clone just one base away, this may be a read error. This chain links TRBV12-3 or TRBV12-4 with TRBJ2-7, with no clear D. Trimming took off 5 bases at V and 3 bases at J, with 8 bases between the two ends. This CDR3 has 12 amino acids. DNA for the CDR3: TGTGCCAGCAGTCAAGACAACTACGAGCAGTACTTC. Amino acids: CASSQDNYEQYF.

V is TRBV25-1 and J is TRBJ1-2; 8 positions match TRBD1. The CDR3 has 14 residues. Trimming removed 7 bases from V and 4 bases from J; junction bases left unmatched: 8. The germline gives CDR1 MGHDK, CDR2 SYGVNS. The CDR3 reads CASTSGDRFYGYTF. DNA of the CDR3: TGTGCCAGCACCTCAGGGGACAGGTTCTATGGCTACACCTTC.

This clonotype has a handful of counts. The J gene is TRBJ2-1, the V gene TRBV28; either TRBD1 or TRBD2 may fit D (5 bases each). The CDR3 contains 14 residues. V lost 7 bases to trimming and J lost 2 bases, with 12 bases between them. CDR1 and CDR2 (germline): MDHEN, SYDVKM. CDR3: CASTGTVTYNEQFF. Here the CDR3 DNA reads TGTGCCAGCACTGGGACCGTTACCTACAATGAGCAGTTCTTC.

The J gene is TRBJ2-1, the V gene TRBV6-2 or TRBV6-3, with 11 bases lining up with TRBD2. This CDR3 has 15 amino acids. Germline CDR1 is MNHEY and CDR2 is SVGEGT. With 4 bases clipped from V and 4 bases from J, the junction kept 3 bases outside the gene matches. The CDR3 reads CASSSLAGVYNEQFF. CDR3 DNA: TGTGCCAGCAGTTCACTAGCGGGAGTTTACAATGAGCAGTTCTTC.

The table lists this clonotype with a few counts. The chain links TRBV7-8 to TRBJ1-2; D not certain. The V gene lost 5 bases and the J gene lost 2 bases, with 12 bases spanning the gap. This CDR3 comprises 14 residues. Germline V gene sequence: CDR1 SGHVS, CDR2 FQNEAQ. CDR3: CASSIEAGNYGYTF. As DNA, the CDR3 is TGTGCCAGCAGCATTGAGGCGGGCAACTATGGCTACACCTTC.

This chain uses TRBV19 with TRBJ1-5; 7 positions match TRBD1. The junction had 7 bases not matched to a gene; V was cut back by 4 bases and J by 4 bases. The CDR3 totals 15 residues. CDR1 and CDR2 from the germline V gene are LNHDA and SQIVND (reference sequence). CDR3 sequence: CASSRTGQLNQPQHF. CDR3 bases: TGTGCCAGTAGTAGAACGGGACAGCTAAATCAGCCCCAGCATTTT.

The chain employs TRBV19 and TRBJ2-1; possibly TRBD2 for D (7 bases). The CDR3 is 17 residues long. Germline V gives CDR1 LNHDA, CDR2 SQIVND (reference sequence). V lost 6 bases, J lost 4 bases, and 22 bases lay in between. As DNA, the CDR3 is TGTGCCAGTAGCACTTCAGTCGGCGGGGGCCTTTACAATGAGCAGTTCTTC. Translated: CASSTSVGGGLYNEQFF. The variable domain in full, with the rest retrieved from reference TRBV19 and TRBJ2-1, is DGGITQSPKYLFRKEGQNVTLSCEQNLNHDAMYWYRQDPGQGLRLIYYSQIVNDFQKGDIAEGYSVSREKKESFPLTVTSAQKNPTAFYLCASSTSVGGGLYNEQFFGPGTRLTVL.

Only a few counts were recorded for this clonotype. The chain couples TRBV7-8 to TRBJ1-3, with TRBD1 as a possible D gene (6 bases). The germline V gene encodes CDR1 SGHVS and CDR2 FQNEAQ. V lost 5 bases and J 0 bases, leaving 14 bases between the germline ends. The CDR3 consists of 16 residues. The chain's CDR3 is CASSAPGVSSGNTIYF. The DNA for the CDR3 is TGTGCCAGCAGCGCGCCAGGGGTTAGCTCTGGAAACACCATATATTTT.

This clonotype was picked up many times. The gene calls are TRBV11-2 and TRBJ2-7, with 13 bases identical to TRBD2. Germline V CDR1 and CDR2: SGHAT, FQNNGV. The CDR3 has 18 amino acids. The junction had 15 bases not matched to a gene; V was cut back by 4 bases and J by 6 bases. As DNA, the CDR3 is TGTGCCAGCAGCTCCGCCGGGACTAGCGGGGCCCCCGCCGTCGAGCAGTACTTC. Translation: CASSSAGTSGAPAVEQYF.